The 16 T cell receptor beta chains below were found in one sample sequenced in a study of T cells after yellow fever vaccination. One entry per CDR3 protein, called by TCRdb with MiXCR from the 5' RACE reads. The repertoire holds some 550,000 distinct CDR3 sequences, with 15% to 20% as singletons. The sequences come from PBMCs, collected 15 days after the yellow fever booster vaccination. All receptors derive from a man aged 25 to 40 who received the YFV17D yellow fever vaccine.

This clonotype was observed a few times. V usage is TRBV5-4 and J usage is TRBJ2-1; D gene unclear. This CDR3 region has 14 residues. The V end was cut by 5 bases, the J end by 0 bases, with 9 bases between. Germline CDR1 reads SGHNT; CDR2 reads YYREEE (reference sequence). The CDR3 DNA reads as TGTGCCAGCAGTCGTGGGAACTCCTACAATGAGCAGTTCTTC. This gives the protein CASSRGNSYNEQFF.

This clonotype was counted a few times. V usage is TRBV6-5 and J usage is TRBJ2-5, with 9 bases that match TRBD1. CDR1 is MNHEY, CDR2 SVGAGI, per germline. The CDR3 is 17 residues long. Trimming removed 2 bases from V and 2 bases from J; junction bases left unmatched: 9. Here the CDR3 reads CASSYPFPGQGQETQYF. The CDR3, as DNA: TGTGCCAGCAGTTACCCTTTCCCGGGACAGGGACAAGAGACCCAGTACTTC.

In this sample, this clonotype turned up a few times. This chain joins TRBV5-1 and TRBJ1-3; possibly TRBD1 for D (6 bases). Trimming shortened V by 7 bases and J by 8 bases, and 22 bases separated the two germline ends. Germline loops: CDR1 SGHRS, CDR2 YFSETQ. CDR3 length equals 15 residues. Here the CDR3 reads CASRTGGAIADTIYF. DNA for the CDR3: TGCGCCAGCCGGACCGGGGGCGCTATAGCGGACACCATATATTTT.

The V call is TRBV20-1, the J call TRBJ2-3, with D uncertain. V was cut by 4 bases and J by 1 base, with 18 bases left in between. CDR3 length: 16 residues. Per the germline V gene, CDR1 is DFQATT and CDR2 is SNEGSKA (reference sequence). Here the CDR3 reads CSANPIGARRTDTQYF. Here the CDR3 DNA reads TGCAGTGCTAACCCGATTGGAGCGAGACGCACAGATACGCAGTATTTT.

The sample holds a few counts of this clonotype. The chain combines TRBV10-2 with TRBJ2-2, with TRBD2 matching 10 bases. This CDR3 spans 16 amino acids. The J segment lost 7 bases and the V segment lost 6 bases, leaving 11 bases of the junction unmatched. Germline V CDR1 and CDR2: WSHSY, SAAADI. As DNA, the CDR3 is TGCGCCAGCAGCCGACAAGCGGGAGGGTACAACGGGGAGCTGTTTTTT. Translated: CASSRQAGGYNGELFF.

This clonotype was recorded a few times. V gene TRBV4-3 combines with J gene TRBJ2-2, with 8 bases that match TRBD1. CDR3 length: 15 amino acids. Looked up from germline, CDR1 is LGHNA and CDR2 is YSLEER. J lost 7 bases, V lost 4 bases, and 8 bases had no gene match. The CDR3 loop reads CASSPLDRDDGELFF. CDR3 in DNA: TGCGCCAGCAGCCCCCTGGACAGGGACGACGGGGAGCTGTTTTTT.

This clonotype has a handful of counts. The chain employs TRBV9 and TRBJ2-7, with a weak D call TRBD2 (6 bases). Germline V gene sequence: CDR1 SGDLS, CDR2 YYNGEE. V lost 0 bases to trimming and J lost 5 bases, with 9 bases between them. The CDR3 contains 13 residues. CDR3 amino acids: CASSVGGGDEQYF. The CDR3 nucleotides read TGTGCCAGCAGCGTAGGTGGAGGGGACGAGCAGTACTTC.

Here the CDR3 DNA reads TGTGCCAGCAGCCGGCAAAACAATGAGCAGTTCTTC. This encodes CASSRQNNEQFF. The chain uses TRBV3-1 and TRBJ2-1, with D unclear. The CDR3 length is 12 residues. The germline gives CDR1 LGHDT, CDR2 YNNKEL (reference sequence). Trimming pared 4 bases from V and 5 bases from J, leaving 6 bases between.

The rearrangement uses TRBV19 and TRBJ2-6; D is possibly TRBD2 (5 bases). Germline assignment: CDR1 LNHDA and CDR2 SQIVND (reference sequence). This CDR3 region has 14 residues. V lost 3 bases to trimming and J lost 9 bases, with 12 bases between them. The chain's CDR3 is CASSIGGTFNVLTF. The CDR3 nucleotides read TGTGCCAGTAGTATCGGAGGAACTTTCAACGTCCTGACTTTC.

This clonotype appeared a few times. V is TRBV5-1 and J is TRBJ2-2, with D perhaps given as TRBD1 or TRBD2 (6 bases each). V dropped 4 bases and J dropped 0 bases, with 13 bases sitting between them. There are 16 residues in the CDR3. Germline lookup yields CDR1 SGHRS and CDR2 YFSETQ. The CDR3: CASSPAGHSNTGELFF. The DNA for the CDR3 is TGCGCCAGCAGCCCGGCGGGACATTCGAACACCGGGGAGCTGTTTTTT.

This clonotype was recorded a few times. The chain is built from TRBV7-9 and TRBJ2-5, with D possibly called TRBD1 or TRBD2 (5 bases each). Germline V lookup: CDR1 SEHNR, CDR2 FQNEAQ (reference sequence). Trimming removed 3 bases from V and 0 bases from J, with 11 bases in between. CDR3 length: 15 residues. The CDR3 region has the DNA TGTGCCAGCAGCTTGCCTACGGGACACCAAGAGACCCAGTACTTC. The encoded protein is CASSLPTGHQETQYF. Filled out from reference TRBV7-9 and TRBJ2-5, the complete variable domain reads DTGVSQNPRHKITKRGQNVTFRCDPISEHNRLYWYRQTLGQGPEFLTYFQNEAQLEKSRLLSDRFSAERPKGSFSTLEIQRTEQGDSAMYLCASSLPTGHQETQYFGPGTRLLVL.

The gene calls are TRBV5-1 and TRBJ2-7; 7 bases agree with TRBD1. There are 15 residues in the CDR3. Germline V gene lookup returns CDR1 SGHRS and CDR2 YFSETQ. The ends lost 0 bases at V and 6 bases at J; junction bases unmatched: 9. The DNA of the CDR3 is TGCGCCAGCAGCTTGGGGGGTACAGGGGTGAGCGAGCAGTACTTC. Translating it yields CASSLGGTGVSEQYF.

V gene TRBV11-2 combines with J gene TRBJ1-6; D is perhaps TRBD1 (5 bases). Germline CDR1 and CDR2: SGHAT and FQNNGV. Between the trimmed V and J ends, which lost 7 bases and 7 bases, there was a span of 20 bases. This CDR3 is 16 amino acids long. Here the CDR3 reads CASTSRAGLKNSPLHF. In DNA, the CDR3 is TGTGCCAGCACCTCACGGGCAGGGTTAAAAAATTCACCCCTCCACTTT.

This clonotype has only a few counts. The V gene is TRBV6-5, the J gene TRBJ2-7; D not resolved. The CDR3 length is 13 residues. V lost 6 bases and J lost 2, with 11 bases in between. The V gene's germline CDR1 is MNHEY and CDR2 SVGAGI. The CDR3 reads CASSVGVAYEQYF. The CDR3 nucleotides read TGTGCCAGCAGCGTTGGAGTCGCCTACGAGCAGTACTTC.

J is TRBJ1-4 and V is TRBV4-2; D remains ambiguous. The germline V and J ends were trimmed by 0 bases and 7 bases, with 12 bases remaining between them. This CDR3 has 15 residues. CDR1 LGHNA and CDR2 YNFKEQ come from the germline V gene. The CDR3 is CASSQEAGNTEKLFF. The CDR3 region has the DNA TGTGCCAGCAGCCAAGAGGCCGGAAATACTGAAAAACTGTTTTTT.

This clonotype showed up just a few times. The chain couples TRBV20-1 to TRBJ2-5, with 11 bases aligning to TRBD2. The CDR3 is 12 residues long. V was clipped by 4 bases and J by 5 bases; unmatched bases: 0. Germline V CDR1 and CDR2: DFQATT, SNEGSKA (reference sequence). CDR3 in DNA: TGCAGTGCTATAGCGGGAGGGGAGACCCAGTACTTC. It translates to CSAIAGGETQYF.